This T cell receptor (beta chain) was profiled in a study of blood T cell repertoires in COVID-19. Sequencing was performed with immunoSEQ multiplex PCR; in TCRdb, only in-frame clones are kept and a portion is missing. The data show more than 150,000 clones, roughly 80% seen once. The V end lost 5 bases, the J end lost 0 bases, and 14 bases lay between the germline ends. The CDR3 runs 16 residues. CDR1 and CDR2 from the germline V gene are MRHNA and SNTAGT. The sequenced sample was peripheral blood. The rearrangement uses TRBV6-4 and TRBJ2-1, with D possibly matching TRBD1 (6 bases). The receptor was isolated from a man aged 25 to 40 with active or convalescent COVID-19. Here the CDR3 reads CASSQRGSNSYNEQFF. The CDR3 DNA is TGTGCCAGCAGTCAGAGGGGGAGTAACTCCTACAATGAGCAGTTCTTC.